What follows are 19 T cell receptor beta chains derived from one specimen sequenced in a study of tumor-infiltrating lymphocytes in primary liver carcinoma. Researchers generated TCR beta cDNA from 500 ng of total RNA, relying on a constant-region primer. Slightly modified ARM-PCR, run as three nested multiplex PCR rounds, produced the TCR beta libraries. The first two PCR rounds used TRBV1-TRBV30 forward primers with a C-beta reverse primer, around 10 cycles each. TCRdb recomputed calls from the multiplex PCR reads with MiXCR, one row per CDR3 protein. The data hold approximately 40,000 distinct CDR3 sequences, with approximately 73% observed a single time. Co-extraction of RNA and DNA was performed on roughly 17-32 mg of unsorted bulk tissue. Sequencing used liver tumor tissue from sampling region 4. Subset denoted: tumor region T4, right-lateral pole. The receptors shown here come from a man in his forties with primary liver carcinoma and hepatitis B virus infection.

A word on this clonotype: Since no conserved phenylalanine or tryptophan closes the CDR3, a read error is the likely cause. The chain couples TRBV5-6 to TRBJ1-1, with D perhaps TRBD1 (5 bases). The germline V gene encodes CDR1 SGHDT and CDR2 YYEEEE. The CDR3 is 11 residues long. CDR3: CATSYEGRAFI. DNA of the CDR3: TGTGCCACCAGCTATGAGGGACGAGCTTTCATT.

This clonotype is judged medium-sized. The rearrangement joins TRBV5-4 to TRBJ2-2; 9 bases match TRBD2. CDR3 size: 17 residues. CDR1 and CDR2 (germline): SGHNT, YYREEE (reference sequence). The junction had 5 bases not matched to a gene; V was cut back by 1 base and J by 1 base. The CDR3 loop reads CASSLRLAGKNTGELFF. CDR3 coding DNA: TGTGCCAGCAGCTTGCGGCTAGCGGGAAAGAACACCGGGGAGCTGTTTTTT.

In the case of this clonotype: This may stem from a read error, because a much larger clone lies one nucleotide away. The chain employs TRBV28 and TRBJ2-5, with 9 nucleotides matching TRBD1. From germline, CDR1 is MDHEN and CDR2 SYDVKM. This CDR3 has 16 residues. V gave up 6 bases and J gave up 4 bases; unmatched junction bases: 12. The CDR3 reads CASRGPTGGRPETQYF. Written as DNA, the CDR3 is TGTGCCAGCAGGGGACCGACAGGGGGACGACCAGAGACCCAGTACTTC.

The table lists this clonotype with a count of one. Sequence at one end of the junction differs from germline and may be a read error. The rearrangement joins TRBV20-1 to TRBJ2-2; 8 bases align to TRBD2. The germline V gene has CDR1 DFQATT and CDR2 SNEGSKA (reference sequence). CDR3 size: 15 residues. CDR3 residues: CRARVSGRDTRELFF. As DNA, the CDR3 is TGCAGAGCTAGAGTTTCCGGGAGGGACACCAGGGAGCTGTTTTTT.

A word on this clonotype: The conserved phenylalanine or tryptophan normally closing the CDR3 is absent here, so this likely arose from a read error. This chain uses TRBV11-2 with TRBJ2-7; TRBD2 is a possible D gene (6 bases). Germline V gives CDR1 SGHAT, CDR2 FQNNGV. V was cut by 3 bases and J by 5 bases, with 17 bases left in between. The length of the CDR3 is 15 residues. CDR3 sequence reads: CASSLRWTGENEQYY. The CDR3 DNA follows: TGTGCCAGCAGCTTGCGATGGACGGGGGAAAACGAGCAGTACTAC.

The sample holds one count of this clonotype. The chain couples TRBV11-3 to TRBJ2-1, with 14 positions matching TRBD2. The CDR3 is 16 residues long. The germline V gene encodes CDR1 SGHNT and CDR2 YENEEA. The junction had 7 bases not matched to a gene; V was cut back by 2 bases and J by 10 bases. The CDR3 spells CASSLRGTSGRGEQFF. The CDR3 DNA sequence: TGTGCCAGCAGCTTAAGGGGGACTAGCGGGAGAGGCGAGCAGTTCTTC.

This sequence joins TRBV7-2 and TRBJ2-1; D ambiguous. Germline CDR1 reads SGHTA; CDR2 reads FQGNSA. Trimming removed 2 bases at V and 7 bases at J, with 12 bases between. The CDR3 contains 14 residues. The CDR3 DNA reads as TGTGCCAGCAGCTTAATGAGCGTCTCAAATGAGCAGTTCTTC. This codes for CASSLMSVSNEQFF.

Note on this clonotype: An end of the junction does not agree with germline; a read error may underlie this. The chain has TRBV11-2 and TRBJ2-2; no firm D call. This CDR3 comprises 14 residues. Germline loops: CDR1 SGHAT, CDR2 FQNNGV. CDR3 sequence: CASCTDSDTGELFF. The DNA of the CDR3 is TGCGCCAGCTGTACAGACTCGGACACCGGGGAGCTGTTTTTT.

Points on this clonotype: The conserved final phenylalanine or tryptophan is absent from the CDR3, which likely points to a read error. The DNA is left out, because the CDR3 cannot be placed on it with certainty; the CDR3 is given as TCRdb lists it. The rearrangement uses TRBV11-3 and TRBJ2-1. The CDR3 is 14 amino acids in total, end residues counted. From germline, CDR1 is SGHNT and CDR2 YENEEA. This CDR3 is CASSLGVSNNGQSY.

To note about this clonotype: Given the absence of the conserved phenylalanine or tryptophan at the CDR3 end, a read error is likely. The gene calls are TRBV6-1 and TRBJ2-2, with a tentative D call TRBD2 (6 bases). V lost 6 bases, J lost 4 bases, and 18 bases lay in between. This CDR3 is 16 amino acids long. Germline V lookup: CDR1 MNHNS, CDR2 SASEGT. The DNA of the CDR3 is TGTGCCAGCAGCGCGGAGGCTGGAGGGAGCACCGGGGAGCTGTTTCTT. It codes for CASSAEAGGSTGELFL.

Comment on this clonotype: Germline and junction disagree at one end, which may indicate a read error. The V and J genes are TRBV29-1 and TRBJ1-4, with no clear D. The CDR3 runs 14 residues. Per germline, CDR1 SQVTM and CDR2 ANQGSEA. CDR3 region: CNVEVKGGNEKLFF. For the CDR3, the DNA is TGCAACGTTGAAGTGAAGGGCGGTAATGAAAAACTGTTCTTT. The full variable domain, completed using reference TRBV29-1 and TRBJ1-4, is SAVISQKPSRDICQRGTSLTIQCQVDSQVTMMFWYRQQPGQSLTLIATANQGSEATYESGFVIDKFPISRPNLTFSTLTVSNMSPEDSSIYLCNVEVKGGNEKLFFGSGTQLSVL.

This clonotype has more than one count but fewer than ten. The junction departs from the called germline gene at one end, perhaps through a read error. This CDR3 is CASSLAVNTEASF. The CDR3 DNA sequence: TGTGCCAGCAGCTTAGCAGTTAACACCGAGGCTTCCTTT. The J gene is TRBJ1-1, the V gene TRBV11-3, with D unclear. CDR3 size: 13 residues. Per the germline V gene, CDR1 is SGHNT and CDR2 is YENEEA.

With regard to this clonotype: One junction end disagrees with the germline gene, perhaps due to a read error. The chain has TRBV11-1 and TRBJ2-3; the D is unclear. The germline V gene encodes CDR1 SGHAT and CDR2 FQDESV (reference sequence). The length of the CDR3 is 14 residues. CDR3 sequence: CARNLRSDTDAQYF. The CDR3 DNA sequence: TGTGCCCGCAACCTAAGGTCCGACACAGATGCGCAGTATTTT.

This clonotype turned up a few times. At one of its ends the junction is not consistent with the germline gene, which may arise from a read error. This chain joins TRBV5-4 and TRBJ2-3; D call uncertain. The CDR3 runs 17 residues. CDR1 SGHNT and CDR2 YYREEE come from the germline V gene (reference sequence). In DNA form, the CDR3 reads TGCGCCAGCAGCACTCCCCGCGCGCGAACTAGCACAGATACGCAGTATTTT. It encodes CASSTPRARTSTDTQYF.

This clonotype was counted ten times or more. The chain has TRBV4-2 and TRBJ2-6; 7 nucleotides agree with TRBD2. After removal of 1 base from V and 1 base from J, the junction contained 7 bases not matched to a gene. This CDR3 spans 18 amino acids. Germline CDR1 is LGHNA and CDR2 is YNFKEQ. The CDR3 DNA is TGTGCCAGCAGCCAAGTTGGGGCTAGCGGTTCTGGGGCCAACGTCCTGACTTTC. This sequence encodes CASSQVGASGSGANVLTF.

This clonotype was seen only once. Sequence at one end of the junction differs from germline and may be a read error. The V and J genes are TRBV11-1 and TRBJ2-3; D possibly corresponds to TRBD2 (5 bases). Germline loops: CDR1 SGHAT, CDR2 FQDESV (reference sequence). The CDR3 length is 15 residues. The CDR3 spells CTSSLPRESTDTQCF. In nucleotides, the CDR3 is TGTACCAGCAGTTTGCCGAGGGAGAGTACAGATACGCAGTGTTTT.

As regards this clonotype: At one of its ends the junction is not consistent with the germline gene, which may arise from a read error. This chain links TRBV4-2 with TRBJ1-3; 9 bases map to TRBD1. In germline, CDR1 is LGHNA, CDR2 YNFKEQ. There are 21 residues in the CDR3. The CDR3 loop is CASTQEALTGGRISFGNTIYF. The CDR3 region has the DNA TGTGCCAGCACCCAAGAAGCCTTGACAGGGGGTCGTATTTCCTTTGGAAACACCATATATTTT.

This sequence joins TRBV5-1 and TRBJ1-2; 7 bases are shared with TRBD1. With V trimmed by 4 bases and J by 13 bases, 31 bases remained unmatched. The CDR3 runs 19 residues. Germline CDR1 and CDR2: SGHRS and YFSETQ. CDR3 residues: CASSSPSTGTGEGNYGCTF. CDR3 DNA sequence: TGCGCCAGCAGCAGCCCCTCGACAGGGACGGGGGAAGGGAACTATGGTTGCACCTTC.

Ten or more counts support this clonotype. The V call is TRBV20-1, the J call TRBJ1-4, with 8 nucleotides matching TRBD1. This CDR3 contains 14 residues. V was pared by 5 bases and J by 5 bases, with 7 bases of the junction left unmatched. The germline V gene has CDR1 DFQATT and CDR2 SNEGSKA (reference sequence). The CDR3 DNA reads as TGCAGTGCTCTCCAGGGGGCACGAAATGAAAAACTGTTTTTT. It translates to CSALQGARNEKLFF.